Reported below is one T cell receptor (beta chain). Only a few counts were recorded for this clone. Its antigen is still unknown. Base qualities were left out, and no much larger clone turns up one base away. V and J lose 1 base and 4 bases, and a span of 8 bases separates them. Reading from cysteine to phenylalanine, the CDR3 counts 14 amino acids. The entry retains the CDR3 DNA only, 42 bases that are in frame from base 1. CDR1 and CDR2, per the germline V gene, are MNHEY and SVGAGI. The data belong to a study of cytomegalovirus exposure and HLA in healthy donors (dated by TCRdb to 2016 to 2017). Concerning the study at large: An earlier analysis of about 530 of the donors reported 276 Gb of sequence data and around 100 million unique TCR beta sequences obtained from around 170 million T cells. In the later analysis, no new phenotypic data were used to find candidate immune exposures; instead, reliance was placed on TCR beta sequences and their occurrence across donors. The number of donors typed differed by locus, with about 629-630 for A, B, C, DRB1 and DQB1, approximately 500 for DQA1, 600 to 610 for DPA1, and roughly 450 for DPB1. To predict cytomegalovirus infection status, the study combined high-throughput TCR immunosequencing, statistical association of individual TCRs with disease status, and machine learning. Because of strong linkage in the cohort, 5 or 6 DR-DQ haplotypes were treated as single units for association and clustering. Every repertoire in the discovery cohort had been generated on one and the same sequencing platform. An early release covering 550 to 650 HLA-typed donors comprised roughly 300 gigabases of sequencing data and some 79 million unique TCR sequences. To study patterns of TCR occurrence, a later analysis re-analyzed previously published TCR beta repertoires from 600 to 750 donors and added high-resolution HLA genotyping. The study profiled the T cell repertoires of 500 to 800 subjects by immunosequencing and related them to cytomegalovirus serostatus. A later genetic analysis took genome-wide SNP genotypes for about 55% of the 666 donors and used that subset as a discovery cohort. The genetic ancestry cluster associated with self-reported Caucasian donors included about 84% of the 350 to 500 genotyped donors. The aim of the study was to test whether cataloging public T cell receptors could identify signatures of past pathogen exposure. Along with the roughly 700-subject first cohort, a separate validation cohort of over 90 different subjects was used. Class I and class II HLA loci were covered by the typing at four-digit resolution. To decide whether each TCR beta V gene segment behaved as functional or pseudogenic, an earlier analysis of fewer than 750 of the donors relied on high-throughput TCR beta sequencing. Among about 400 genotyped donors of the cohort, an average of roughly 230,000 unique TCR beta nucleotide sequences was sequenced per donor, of which about 19% were non-productive. Donor age, sex, ethnicity and CMV serostatus were compiled together with the repertoire data.

Library preparation used the immunoSEQ multiplex PCR assay. For the multiplex PCR, a mixture combining 60 forward primers for TCR Vbeta segments and 13 reverse primers for TCR Jbeta segments was used. The CDR3 region of rearranged TCR beta genes was amplified from genomic DNA by a multiplex PCR assay. The amplified TCR beta libraries were sequenced on the Illumina HiSeq System as 87-base-pair reads. The original pipeline was this. Across the 700 or so repertoires, a later analysis counted around 80 million unique TCR beta chains, roughly 11 million of which were shared by at least two donors. A nearest-neighbor algorithm error-corrected the raw reads and collapsed the reads into unique sequences, merging closely related sequences to remove PCR and sequencing errors. To assign V, D and J gene segments, CDR3 sequences were aligned to IMGT reference sequences. For a sequence to be retained, a match of at least six nucleotides was required to both a V gene segment and a J gene segment. Rearrangements were called productive when the CDR3 lacked stop codons and stayed in frame with V and J; all others were non-productive. Following IMGT convention, CDR3 was defined as the stretch from the second conserved V-encoded cysteine up to the conserved J-encoded phenylalanine. The earlier analysis of about 640 of the donors excluded any sequence lacking an unambiguous match to a single V gene segment. In an earlier analysis of a few hundred of the donors, V segments were called functional above 56.7% productive rearrangements and were called segregating when the between-donor standard deviation exceeded 5%. A statistical classification framework was built to diagnose cytomegalovirus status from the catalog of TCR beta chain sequences. In a later analysis, V and J genes were assigned by comparing TCR nucleotide sequences against IMGT/GENE-DB human TR gene sequences. In a later analysis, CDR3 sequences and most-parsimonious VDJ recombination scenarios were assigned using the TCRdist pipeline. A later analysis defined each TCR beta chain by its CDR3 amino acid sequence plus V-gene family, and excluded reads lacking a unique V-gene family. As a way to deal with suspected cross-contamination and a sequencing artifact, a later analysis dropped 450 to 600 nucleotide sequences that were highly shared and had low generation probability. For each public chain, a later analysis derived a clonal expansion index from normalized ranks of inferred template counts within each repertoire. In a later analysis, generation probabilities were computed with a VDJ recombination model fitted to out-of-frame rearrangements, and the resulting probabilities were checked against IGoR. Hypergeometric tests were used in a later analysis to score TCR-TCR, TCR-HLA and TCR-CMV co-occurrence, with a repertoire-size bias correction applied to the TCR pairs. A later analysis estimated false discovery rates by permuting HLA or CMV assignments 20 times. A later analysis grouped co-occurring TCRs with DBSCAN, adding TCRdist sequence similarity when clustering within HLA-allele-positive subsets. Repertoires with fewer than 30,000 or more than 120,000 public chains, plus five repertoires with anomalous nucleotide sharing, were excluded from co-occurrence clustering. The source is immuneACCESS, and TCRdb retained only in-frame sequences with V and J called. Part of the clones is not carried over; for the studies checked, unresolved V genes explain less than half of this, and the remainder is unexplained. V, J and clone size are taken as reported in that table, and D and trimming were inferred from the DNA itself. For this sample the table gives 150,000 to 200,000 clones, of which approximately 80% were detected only once. The ten most abundant clones make up around 2.3% of the sample.

General findings and caveats noted by the study authors: The authors suggested that the approach could potentially be generalized to other disease states and immunological phenotypes. Compared with the approximately 710-donor mean, donors in an Asian-associated ancestry cluster had fewer N-insertions in productive TCRs, according to a later genetic analysis. The sequencing pipeline was judged likely to have produced a cluster of highly shared sequence variants as a technical artifact. Roughly uniform sequencing depth across donors was assumed in presence/absence analyses, although this assumption may not hold. A later genetic analysis associated a missense DCLRE1C variant with V-gene and J-gene trimming of TCR beta chains, and an independent cohort replicated the association. Several of the top co-occurrence clusters appeared to be linked to parvovirus B19, influenza, CMV and Epstein-Barr virus, according to a later analysis. In a later analysis, about 16,000 TCR beta sequences were associated with specific HLA alleles at a false discovery rate of 0.05. In a later analysis, HLA-associated TCR beta chains showed more clonal expansion and lower generation probabilities than non-associated chains that were equally common. Immune exposure information for the cohort was limited to CMV serostatus. The classifier was reported to diagnose cytomegalovirus status with high specificity and sensitivity in both the original cohort and the validation cohort. When HLA alleles, especially DR and DQ, strongly co-occurred, attributing TCR associations to individual alleles was difficult. A later analysis found that most CMV-associated TCR beta chains appeared HLA-restricted, with HLA associations seemingly driven largely by CMV exposure. A further reported finding was that TCR beta sequences accurately predicted the HLA-A and HLA-B alleles for most subjects in the first cohort. Because HLA typing was unavailable for some donors at each locus, only the typed subset was used in association tests. The study gave a list of around 170 TCR beta chains associated with cytomegalovirus. In an earlier analysis of approximately 590 of the donors, most TCR beta V segments were observed in productive rearrangements about 87% or about 30% of the time, broadly matching IMGT annotations. The earlier analysis of almost 600 of the donors excluded roughly 17 rarely observed V segments, including chromosome 9 orphons, because counts were too low. Because the 87-base-pair reads could not distinguish some IMGT-functional V segments, including TRBV6-2 and TRBV6-3, those segments were excluded. Only TCR beta chains were sequenced in this cohort, and the absence of alpha or paired-chain data limited detectable features. Across donors, most TCR sequences were observed very rarely, whereas some public TCRs were present in many individuals. Three of the identified cytomegalovirus-associated TCR beta chains were confirmed in vitro to be specific for cytomegalovirus antigens. Linkage disequilibrium might explain the correlated functional status among segregating V segments, but an unknown experimental factor could not be ruled out. According to a later analysis, TCR association rates differed among HLA loci, with DRB1 alleles showing the most associated TCRs and HLA-C alleles showing the fewest.

In total, approximately 690 healthy bone marrow donors made up the cohort. All cohort members were sampled while nominally healthy, although unrecorded immune exposures were likely present. The donor tested CMV seronegative, placing the donor among the 300 to 400 seronegative members of the cohort. A peripheral blood sample was collected from each donor, and TCR beta sequencing was performed on peripheral blood mononuclear cells. The Qiagen DNeasy Blood Extraction Kit was used to extract genomic DNA from the blood cell samples. This TCR came from a woman aged 45-60 years in good health and CMV-seronegative. Sequenced: PBMCs. Recombination joined TRBV6-5 with TRBJ2-1; no confident D gene assignment can be made. The DNA is as follows: TGTGCCAGCAGTTACTTTCCAACATACAATGAGCAGTTCTTC. Its amino acids are CASSYFPTYNEQFF.